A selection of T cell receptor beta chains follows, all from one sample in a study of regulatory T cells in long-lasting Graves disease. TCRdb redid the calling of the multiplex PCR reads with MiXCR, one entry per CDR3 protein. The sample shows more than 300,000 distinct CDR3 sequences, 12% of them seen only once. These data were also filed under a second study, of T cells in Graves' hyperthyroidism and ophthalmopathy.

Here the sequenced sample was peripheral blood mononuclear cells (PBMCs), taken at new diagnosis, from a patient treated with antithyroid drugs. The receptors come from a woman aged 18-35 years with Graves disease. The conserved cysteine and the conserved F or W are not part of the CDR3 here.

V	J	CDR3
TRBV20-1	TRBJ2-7	SARDPDGTANYEQY
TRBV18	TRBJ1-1	ASSPSMSDENTEAF
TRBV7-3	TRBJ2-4	ASSQGQGDGIQY
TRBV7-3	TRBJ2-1	ASSPGDINNEQF
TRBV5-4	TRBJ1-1	ASSLGYNEAF
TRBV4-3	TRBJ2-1	ASSRRSYNEQF
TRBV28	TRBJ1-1	ASSLSWGGTEAF
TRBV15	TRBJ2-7	ATSRGSIYEQY
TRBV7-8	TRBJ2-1	ASSQRSYNEQF
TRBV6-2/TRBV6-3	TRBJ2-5	ASRRQGWETQY
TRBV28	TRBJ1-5	ASSSSGEGYQPQH
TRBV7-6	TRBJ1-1	ASSLTAQITEAF
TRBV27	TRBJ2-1	ASSPATSGNEQF
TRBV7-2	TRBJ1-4	ASSFLQGGGEKLF
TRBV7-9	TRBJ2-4	ASSPRRRAKNIQY
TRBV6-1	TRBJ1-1	ASRRLWVNTEAF
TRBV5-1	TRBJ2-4	ASSNGRGLAKNIQY
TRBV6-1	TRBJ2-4	ASTGLAGSKNIQY
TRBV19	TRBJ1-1	ASSISRGGTEAF
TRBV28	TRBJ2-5	ASSLVLREVVETQY
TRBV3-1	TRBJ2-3	ASSRAGITDTQY
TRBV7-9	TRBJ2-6	ASSLGGIIISGANVLT
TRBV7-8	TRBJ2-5	ASSLPAGGRETQY
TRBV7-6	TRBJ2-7	ASSRFWQTPEQY
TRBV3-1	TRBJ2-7	ASRKGLAGGPRNEQY
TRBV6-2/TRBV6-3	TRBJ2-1	ASSYSGRGSYNEQF
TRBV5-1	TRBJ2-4	ASSLAWGLAKNIQY
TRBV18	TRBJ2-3	ASSQGPSPSQY
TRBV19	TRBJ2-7	ASSIGGGETYEQY
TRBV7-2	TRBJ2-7	ASSLDRRYEQY
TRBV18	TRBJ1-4	ASRGTENEKLF
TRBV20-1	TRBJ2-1	SARSPPGTRAKRVVFNEQF
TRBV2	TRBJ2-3	ASSDSPLRRQY
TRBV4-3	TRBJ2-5	ASSQDLQGGWETQY
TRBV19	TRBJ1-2	ASSPDRGLYGYT
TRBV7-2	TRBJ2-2	ASSLTGASGNGELF
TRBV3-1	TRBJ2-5	ASSQDVLRVEYETQY
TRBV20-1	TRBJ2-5	SAPRGFGGLQETQY
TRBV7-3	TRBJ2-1	ASSSWASGGGDEQF
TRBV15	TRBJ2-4	ATGRLAGTVFNIQY
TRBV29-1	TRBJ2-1	STDSFNNEQF
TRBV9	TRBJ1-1	ASEGDGRAF
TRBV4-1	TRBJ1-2	ASSQEPGRDYGYT
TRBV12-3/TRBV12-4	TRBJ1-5	ASGVRTGRWPQH
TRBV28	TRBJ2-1	ASSLFGQGRNNEQF
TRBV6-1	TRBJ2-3	ASSILLIAGATDTQY
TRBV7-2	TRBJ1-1	ASSYPWGTEAF
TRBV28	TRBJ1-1	ASRIRGMRTEAF
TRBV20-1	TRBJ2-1	SSLRPPYNEQF
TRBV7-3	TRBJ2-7	ASSPDPIPLYEQY
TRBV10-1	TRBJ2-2	ASSEDFGGELF
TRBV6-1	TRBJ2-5	ASTLSTSALETQY
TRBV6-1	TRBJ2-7	ASSRAVSYEQY
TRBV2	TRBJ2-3	ASSESGRLINTQY
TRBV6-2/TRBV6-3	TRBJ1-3	ASTERPGPGSGNTIY